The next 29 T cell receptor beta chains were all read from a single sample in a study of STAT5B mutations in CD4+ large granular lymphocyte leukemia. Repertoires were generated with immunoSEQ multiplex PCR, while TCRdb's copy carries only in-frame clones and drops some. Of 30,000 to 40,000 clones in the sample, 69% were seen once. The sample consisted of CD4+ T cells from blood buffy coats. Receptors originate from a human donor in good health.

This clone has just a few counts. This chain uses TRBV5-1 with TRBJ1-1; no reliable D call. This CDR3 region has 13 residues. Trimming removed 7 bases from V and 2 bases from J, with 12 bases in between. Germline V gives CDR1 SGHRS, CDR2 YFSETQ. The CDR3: CASSRARNTEAFF. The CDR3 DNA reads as TGCGCCAGCTCCCGCGCCAGAAACACTGAAGCTTTCTTT. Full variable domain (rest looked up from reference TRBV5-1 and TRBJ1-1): KAGVTQTPRYLIKTRGQQVTLSCSPISGHRSVSWYQQTPGQGLQFLFEYFSETQRNKGNFPGRFSGRQFSNSRSEMNVSTLELGDSALYLCASSRARNTEAFFGQGTRLTVV.

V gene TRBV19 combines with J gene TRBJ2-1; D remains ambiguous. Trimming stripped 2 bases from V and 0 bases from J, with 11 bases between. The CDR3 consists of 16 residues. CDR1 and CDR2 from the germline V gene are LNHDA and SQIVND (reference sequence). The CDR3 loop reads CASSISGSSSYNEQFF. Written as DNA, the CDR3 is TGTGCCAGTAGTATAAGTGGATCCAGCTCCTACAATGAGCAGTTCTTC.

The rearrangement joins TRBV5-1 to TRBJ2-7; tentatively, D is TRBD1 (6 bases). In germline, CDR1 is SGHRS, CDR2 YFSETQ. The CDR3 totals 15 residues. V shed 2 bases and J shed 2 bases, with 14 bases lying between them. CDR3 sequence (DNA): TGCGCCAGCAGCTTAACTCCGGGACAAACCTACGAGCAGTACTTC. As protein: CASSLTPGQTYEQYF.

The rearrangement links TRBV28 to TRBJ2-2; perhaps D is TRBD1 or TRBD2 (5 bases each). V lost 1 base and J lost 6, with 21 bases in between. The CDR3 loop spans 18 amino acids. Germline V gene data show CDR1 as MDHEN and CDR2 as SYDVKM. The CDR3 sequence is CASSLFQGRVSSAGELFF. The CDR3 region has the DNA TGTGCCAGCAGTTTATTCCAGGGACGAGTTAGTAGCGCCGGGGAGCTGTTTTTT.

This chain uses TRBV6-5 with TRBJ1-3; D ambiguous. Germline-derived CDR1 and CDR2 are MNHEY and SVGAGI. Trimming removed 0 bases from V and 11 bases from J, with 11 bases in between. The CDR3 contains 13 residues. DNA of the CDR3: TGTGCCAGCAGTTACTCCATTACTGGGTCCATATATTTT. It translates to CASSYSITGSIYF.

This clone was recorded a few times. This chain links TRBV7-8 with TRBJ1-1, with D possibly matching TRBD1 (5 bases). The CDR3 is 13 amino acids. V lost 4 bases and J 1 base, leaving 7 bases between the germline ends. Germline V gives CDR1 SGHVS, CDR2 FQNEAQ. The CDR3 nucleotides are TGTGCCAGCAGCTCGGGACGGAACACTGAAGCTTTCTTT. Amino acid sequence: CASSSGRNTEAFF.

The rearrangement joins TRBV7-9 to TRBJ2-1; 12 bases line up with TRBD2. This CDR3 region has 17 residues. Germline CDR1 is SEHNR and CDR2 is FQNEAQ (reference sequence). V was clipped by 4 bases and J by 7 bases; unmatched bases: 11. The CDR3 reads CASSSLRLAGDRNEQFF. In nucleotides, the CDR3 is TGTGCCAGCAGCTCGCTTCGACTAGCGGGGGATCGTAATGAGCAGTTCTTC.

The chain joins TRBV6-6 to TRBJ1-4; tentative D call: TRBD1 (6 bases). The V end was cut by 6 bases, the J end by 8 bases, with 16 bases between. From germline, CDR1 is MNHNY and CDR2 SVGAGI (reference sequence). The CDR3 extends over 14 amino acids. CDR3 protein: CASRLGGAGEKLFF. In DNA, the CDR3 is TGTGCCAGCAGGCTGGGGGGGGCAGGGGAAAAACTGTTTTTT.

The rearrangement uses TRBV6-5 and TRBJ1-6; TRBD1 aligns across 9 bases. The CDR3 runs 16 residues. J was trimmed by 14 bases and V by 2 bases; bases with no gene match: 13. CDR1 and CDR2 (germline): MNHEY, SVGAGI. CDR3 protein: CASSYRAGQGPLALHF. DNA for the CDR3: TGTGCCAGCAGTTACCGGGCCGGACAGGGGCCCTTGGCCCTCCACTTT.

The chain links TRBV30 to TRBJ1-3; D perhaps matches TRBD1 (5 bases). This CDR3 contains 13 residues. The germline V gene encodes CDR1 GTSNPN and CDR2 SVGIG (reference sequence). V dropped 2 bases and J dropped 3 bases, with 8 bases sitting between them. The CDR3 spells CAWSLGVGNTIYF. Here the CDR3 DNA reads TGTGCCTGGAGTTTGGGGGTTGGAAACACCATATATTTT.

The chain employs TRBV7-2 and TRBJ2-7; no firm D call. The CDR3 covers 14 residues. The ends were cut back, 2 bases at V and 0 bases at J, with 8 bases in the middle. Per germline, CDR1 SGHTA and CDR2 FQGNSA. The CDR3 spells CASSLFGLSYEQYF. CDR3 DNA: TGTGCCAGCAGCTTATTTGGGCTCTCCTACGAGCAGTACTTC.

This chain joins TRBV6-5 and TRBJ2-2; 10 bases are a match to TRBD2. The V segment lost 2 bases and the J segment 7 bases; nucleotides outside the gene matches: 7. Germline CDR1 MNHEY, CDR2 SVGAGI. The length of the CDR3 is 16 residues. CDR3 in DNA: TGTGCCAGCAGTTACACAGCGGGGGGGCCAGACGGGGAGCTGTTTTTT. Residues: CASSYTAGGPDGELFF.

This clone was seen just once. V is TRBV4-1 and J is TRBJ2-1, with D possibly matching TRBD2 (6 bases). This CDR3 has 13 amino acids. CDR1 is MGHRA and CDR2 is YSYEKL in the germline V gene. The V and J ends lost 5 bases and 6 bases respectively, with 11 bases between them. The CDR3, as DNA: TGCGCCAGCAGCAGACTAGTCACCAATGAGCAGTTCTTC. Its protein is CASSRLVTNEQFF.

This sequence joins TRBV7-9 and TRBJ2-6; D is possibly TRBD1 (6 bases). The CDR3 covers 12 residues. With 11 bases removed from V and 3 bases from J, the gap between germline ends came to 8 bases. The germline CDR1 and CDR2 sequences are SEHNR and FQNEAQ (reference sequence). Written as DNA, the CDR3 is TGTGCCTCAGGGGTTGGGGCCAACGTCCTGACTTTC. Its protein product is CASGVGANVLTF.

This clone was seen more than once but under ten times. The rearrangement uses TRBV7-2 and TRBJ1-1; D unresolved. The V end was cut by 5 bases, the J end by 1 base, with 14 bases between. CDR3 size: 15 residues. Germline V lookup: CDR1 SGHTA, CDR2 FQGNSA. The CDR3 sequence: CASSPLGRRNTEAFF. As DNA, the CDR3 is TGTGCCAGCAGCCCACTCGGACGGAGGAACACTGAAGCTTTCTTT. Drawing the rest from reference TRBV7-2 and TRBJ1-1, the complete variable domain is GAGVSQSPSNKVTEKGKDVELRCDPISGHTALYWYRQSLGQGLEFLIYFQGNSAPDKSGLPSDRFSAERTGGSVSTLTIQRTQQEDSAVYLCASSPLGRRNTEAFFGQGTRLTVV.

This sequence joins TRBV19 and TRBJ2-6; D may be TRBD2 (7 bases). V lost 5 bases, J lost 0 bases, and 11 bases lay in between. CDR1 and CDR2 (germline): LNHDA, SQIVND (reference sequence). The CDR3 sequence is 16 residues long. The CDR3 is CASSGGAYSGANVLTF. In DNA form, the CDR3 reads TGTGCCAGTAGTGGGGGGGCCTACTCTGGGGCCAACGTCCTGACTTTC.

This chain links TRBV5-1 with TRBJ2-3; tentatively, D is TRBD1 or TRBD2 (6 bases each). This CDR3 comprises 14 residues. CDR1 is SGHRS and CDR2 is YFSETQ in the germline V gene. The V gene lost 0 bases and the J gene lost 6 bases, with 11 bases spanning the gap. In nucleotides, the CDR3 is TGCGCCAGCAGCTTGGACGGGGGCCAGGATACGCAGTATTTT. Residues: CASSLDGGQDTQYF.

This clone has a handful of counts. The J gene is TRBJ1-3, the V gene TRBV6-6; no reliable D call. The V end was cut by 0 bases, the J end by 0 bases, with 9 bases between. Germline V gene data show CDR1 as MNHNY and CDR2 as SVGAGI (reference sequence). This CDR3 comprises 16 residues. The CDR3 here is CASSYSTSSSGNTIYF. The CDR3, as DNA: TGTGCCAGCAGTTACTCGACTTCTAGCTCTGGAAACACCATATATTTT.

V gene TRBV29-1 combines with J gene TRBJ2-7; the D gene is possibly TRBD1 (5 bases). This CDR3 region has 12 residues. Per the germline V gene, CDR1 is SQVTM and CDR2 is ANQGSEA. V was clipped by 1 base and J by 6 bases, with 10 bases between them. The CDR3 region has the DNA TGCAGCGTTGAAGTCCAGGGCGTCGAGCAGTACTTC. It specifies CSVEVQGVEQYF.

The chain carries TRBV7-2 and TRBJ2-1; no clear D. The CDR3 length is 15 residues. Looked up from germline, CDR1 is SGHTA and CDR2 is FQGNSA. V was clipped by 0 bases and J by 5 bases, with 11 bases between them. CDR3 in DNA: TGTGCCAGCAGCTTAGCCTTATCCAGGCACAATGAGCAGTTCTTC. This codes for CASSLALSRHNEQFF. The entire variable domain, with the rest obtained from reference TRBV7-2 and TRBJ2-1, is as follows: GAGVSQSPSNKVTEKGKDVELRCDPISGHTALYWYRQSLGQGLEFLIYFQGNSAPDKSGLPSDRFSAERTGGSVSTLTIQRTQQEDSAVYLCASSLALSRHNEQFFGPGTRLTVL.

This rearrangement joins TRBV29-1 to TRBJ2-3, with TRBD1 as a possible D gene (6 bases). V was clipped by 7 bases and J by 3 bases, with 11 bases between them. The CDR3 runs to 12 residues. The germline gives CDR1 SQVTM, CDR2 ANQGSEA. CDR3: CSDRTATDTQYF. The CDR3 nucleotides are TGCAGCGATAGGACAGCAACAGATACGCAGTATTTT.

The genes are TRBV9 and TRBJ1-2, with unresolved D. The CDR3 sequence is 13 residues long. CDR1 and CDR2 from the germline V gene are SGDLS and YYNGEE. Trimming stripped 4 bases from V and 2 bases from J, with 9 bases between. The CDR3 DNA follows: TGTGCCAGCAGCCCGGAACAGAACTATGGCTACACCTTC. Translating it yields CASSPEQNYGYTF.

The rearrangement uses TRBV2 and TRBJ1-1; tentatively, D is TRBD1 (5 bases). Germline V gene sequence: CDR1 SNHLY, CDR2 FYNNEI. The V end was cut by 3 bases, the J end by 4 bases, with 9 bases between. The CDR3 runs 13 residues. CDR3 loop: CASSEMGGTEAFF. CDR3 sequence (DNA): TGTGCCAGCAGTGAGATGGGGGGCACTGAAGCTTTCTTT.

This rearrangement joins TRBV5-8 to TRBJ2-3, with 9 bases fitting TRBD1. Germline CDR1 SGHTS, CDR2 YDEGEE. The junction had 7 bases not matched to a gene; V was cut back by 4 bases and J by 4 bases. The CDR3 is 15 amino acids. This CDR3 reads CASSPGTGLADTQYF. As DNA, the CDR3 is TGTGCCAGCAGCCCCGGGACAGGGTTAGCAGATACGCAGTATTTT.

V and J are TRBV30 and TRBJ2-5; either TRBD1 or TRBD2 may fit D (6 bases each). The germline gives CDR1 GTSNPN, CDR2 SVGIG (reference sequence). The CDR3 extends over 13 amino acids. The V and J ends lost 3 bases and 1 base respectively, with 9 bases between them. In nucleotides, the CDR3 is TGTGCCTGGAGGGGGGGCAGCCAAGAGACCCAGTACTTC. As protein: CAWRGGSQETQYF.

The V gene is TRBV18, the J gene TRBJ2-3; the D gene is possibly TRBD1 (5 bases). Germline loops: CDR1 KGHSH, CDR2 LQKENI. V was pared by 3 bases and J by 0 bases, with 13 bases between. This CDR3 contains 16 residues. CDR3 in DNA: TGTGCCAGCTCACCCAGACAGCCCTCTAGCACAGATACGCAGTATTTT. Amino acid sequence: CASSPRQPSSTDTQYF.

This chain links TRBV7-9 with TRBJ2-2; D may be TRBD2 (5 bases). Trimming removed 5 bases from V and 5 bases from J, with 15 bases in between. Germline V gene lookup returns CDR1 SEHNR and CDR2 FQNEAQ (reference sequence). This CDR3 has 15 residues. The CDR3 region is CASSKWYQRTGELFF. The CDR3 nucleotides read TGTGCCAGCAGCAAGTGGTACCAGCGGACCGGGGAGCTGTTTTTT. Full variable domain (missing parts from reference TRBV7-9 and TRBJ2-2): DTGVSQNPRHKITKRGQNVTFRCDPISEHNRLYWYRQTLGQGPEFLTYFQNEAQLEKSRLLSDRFSAERPKGSFSTLEIQRTEQGDSAMYLCASSKWYQRTGELFFGEGSRLTVL.

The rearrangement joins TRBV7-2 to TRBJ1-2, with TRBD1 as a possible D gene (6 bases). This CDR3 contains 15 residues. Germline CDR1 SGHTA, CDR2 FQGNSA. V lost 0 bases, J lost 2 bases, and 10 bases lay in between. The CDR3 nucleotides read TGTGCCAGCAGCTTAGCTGCAGGGGTGAACTATGGCTACACCTTC. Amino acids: CASSLAAGVNYGYTF. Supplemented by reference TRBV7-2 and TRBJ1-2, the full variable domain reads GAGVSQSPSNKVTEKGKDVELRCDPISGHTALYWYRQSLGQGLEFLIYFQGNSAPDKSGLPSDRFSAERTGGSVSTLTIQRTQQEDSAVYLCASSLAAGVNYGYTFGSGTRLTVV.

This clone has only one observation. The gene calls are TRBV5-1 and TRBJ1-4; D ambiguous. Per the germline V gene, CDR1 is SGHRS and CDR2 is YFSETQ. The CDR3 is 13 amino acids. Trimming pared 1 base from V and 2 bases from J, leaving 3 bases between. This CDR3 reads CASSLYTNEKLFF. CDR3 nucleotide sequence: TGCGCCAGCAGCTTGTATACTAATGAAAAACTGTTTTTT.